Below are 21 T cell receptor beta chains sequenced from a single sample in a study of neurological immune-mediated disorders. TCRdb passed the 5' RACE reads through MiXCR, listing each CDR3 protein once. The sample includes tens of thousands of distinct CDR3 sequences, 3% to 4% of them seen just once. The specimen was PBMCs. The receptors derive from a woman between 50 and 59 years old with multiple sclerosis.

In this sample, this clonotype turned up a few times. A read error is possible here, since a much larger clone lies one base away. V is TRBV5-1 and J is TRBJ1-1; D is undetermined. This CDR3 region has 13 residues. The germline V gene encodes CDR1 SGHRS and CDR2 YFSETQ. Trimming took off 3 bases at V and 1 base at J, with 7 bases between the two ends. The CDR3 here is CASSSKPNTEAFF. CDR3 nucleotides: TGCGCCAGCAGCTCCAAGCCGAACACTGAAGCTTTCTTT.

This clonotype was picked up many times. One end of the junction does not line up with germline, which may come from a read error. The chain carries TRBV5-6 and TRBJ2-3; D gene uncertain. Germline V CDR1 and CDR2: SGHDT, YYEEEE. The CDR3 has 14 amino acids. The CDR3: CANSRATSTDTQYF. The CDR3 DNA is TGTGCCAACAGCAGAGCCACTAGCACAGATACGCAGTATTTT. The complete variable domain, with remaining parts taken from reference TRBV5-6 and TRBJ2-3, reads DAGVTQSPTHLIKTRGQQVTLRCSPKSGHDTVSWYQQALGQGPQFIFQYYEEEERQRGNFPDRFSGHQFPNYSSELNVNALLLGDSALYLCANSRATSTDTQYFGPGTRLTVL.

In its sample, this clonotype was seen many times. The chain links TRBV3-1 to TRBJ1-2; D is undetermined. CDR1 and CDR2 (germline): LGHDT, YNNKEL (reference sequence). Trimming removed 0 bases from V and 2 bases from J, with 10 bases in between. The length of the CDR3 is 15 residues. The CDR3 here is CASSQEAAANYGYTF. CDR3 DNA: TGTGCCAGCAGCCAAGAAGCAGCAGCAAACTATGGCTACACCTTC.

This clonotype was counted at least ten times. The rearrangement uses TRBV7-2 and TRBJ2-7; D is ambiguous. Germline CDR1 is SGHTA and CDR2 is FQGNSA. The CDR3 is 16 amino acids. V was shortened by 3 bases and J by 3 bases, with 18 bases between the two germline ends. CDR3 sequence (DNA): TGTGCCAGCAGCTTCACGTATTGGGCAGCGAACTACGAGCAGTACTTC. Amino acids: CASSFTYWAANYEQYF. Drawing the rest from reference TRBV7-2 and TRBJ2-7, the complete variable domain is GAGVSQSPSNKVTEKGKDVELRCDPISGHTALYWYRQSLGQGLEFLIYFQGNSAPDKSGLPSDRFSAERTGGSVSTLTIQRTQQEDSAVYLCASSFTYWAANYEQYFGPGTRLTVT.

In this sample, this clonotype turned up many times. The V and J genes are TRBV9 and TRBJ2-2, with 8 bases identical to TRBD1. V lost 0 bases and J lost 6; bases outside the gene matches: 1. The CDR3 length is 14 residues. The germline CDR1 and CDR2 sequences are SGDLS and YYNGEE. CDR3 sequence reads: CASSVETGAGELFF. The DNA of the CDR3 is TGTGCCAGCAGCGTAGAGACAGGGGCCGGGGAGCTGTTTTTT.

This clonotype has ten or more counts. The V gene is TRBV7-2, the J gene TRBJ2-5; D is unresolved. CDR3 length: 13 residues. In germline, CDR1 is SGHTA, CDR2 FQGNSA. V lost 3 bases and J lost 2, with 7 bases in between. The CDR3 loop reads CASSFTLQETQYF. The CDR3 DNA reads as TGTGCCAGCAGCTTTACGCTACAAGAGACCCAGTACTTC.

With respect to this clonotype: A read error is possible here, since a much larger clone lies one base away. V usage is TRBV10-3 and J usage is TRBJ2-7, with D maybe TRBD1 (6 bases). CDR1 is ENHRY and CDR2 is SYGVKD in the germline V gene. Trimming removed 4 bases from V and 7 bases from J, with 17 bases in between. The CDR3 runs to 14 residues. CDR3 loop: CAISVQGASKEQYF. The CDR3 region has the DNA TGTGCCATCAGTGTACAGGGCGCGAGTAAAGAGCAGTACTTC.

At least ten counts were recorded for this clonotype. The V call is TRBV29-1, the J call TRBJ2-3; TRBD1 is a possible D gene (7 bases). This CDR3 has 16 amino acids. The germline V gene encodes CDR1 SQVTM and CDR2 ANQGSEA. V lost 5 bases and J lost 4, with 22 bases in between. DNA of the CDR3: TGCAGCGTTTCGTGGGGGGCAGGGGGAAGGGCAGATACGCAGTATTTT. Its translation: CSVSWGAGGRADTQYF.

The sample holds many counts of this clonotype. The V and J genes are TRBV20-1 and TRBJ1-2; the match to TRBD1 covers 9 bases. The trim removed 2 bases at V and 1 base at J, leaving 8 bases unmatched. This CDR3 region has 16 residues. The germline CDR1 and CDR2 sequences are DFQATT and SNEGSKA (reference sequence). CDR3 amino acids: CSARLRWDRVNYGYTF. DNA of the CDR3: TGCAGTGCTAGACTCCGCTGGGACAGGGTTAACTATGGCTACACCTTC.

Concerning this clonotype: The junction differs from germline at one of its ends, possibly a read error. V is TRBV7-9 and J is TRBJ2-3; D may be TRBD1 (6 bases). The CDR3 covers 16 residues. Germline CDR1 is SEHNR and CDR2 is FQNEAQ (reference sequence). Written as DNA, the CDR3 is TGTGTCAGCAGTCCTACAGGGACGGGGTGGACAGATACACAGTATTTT. Protein: CVSSPTGTGWTDTQYF.

This clonotype showed up many times. The chain employs TRBV20-1 and TRBJ1-2; D unclear. The CDR3 extends over 12 amino acids. V was shortened by 3 bases and J by 2 bases, with 7 bases between the two germline ends. Germline V CDR1 and CDR2: DFQATT, SNEGSKA (reference sequence). The CDR3 loop is CSARTPNYGYTF. The CDR3, as DNA: TGCAGTGCTAGGACACCCAACTATGGCTACACCTTC.

This clonotype has at least ten counts. V usage is TRBV29-1 and J usage is TRBJ1-2; D is uncertain. The CDR3 loop spans 14 amino acids. Trimming removed 6 bases from V and 0 bases from J, with 14 bases in between. Germline CDR1 and CDR2: SQVTM and ANQGSEA. In DNA, the CDR3 is TGCAGCGTGCAGTCACATGGACCTAACTATGGCTACACCTTC. Its translation: CSVQSHGPNYGYTF.

This clonotype has only a few counts. This chain's CDR3 is CSARMRRVAREKLFF. In DNA, the CDR3 is TGCAGTGCTAGAATGCGACGAGTTGCTCGGGAAAAACTGTTTTTT. V and J are TRBV20-1 and TRBJ1-4; D not certain. V was shortened by 2 bases and J by 8 bases, with 18 bases between the two germline ends. This CDR3 is built from 15 residues. Germline CDR1 reads DFQATT; CDR2 reads SNEGSKA (reference sequence).

At least ten counts were recorded for this clonotype. The chain couples TRBV6-5 to TRBJ2-7; 10 nucleotides agree with TRBD1. V shed 7 bases and J 7 bases; nucleotides not matched to a gene: 13. CDR1 and CDR2 from the germline V gene are MNHEY and SVGAGI. There are 15 residues in the CDR3. In nucleotides, the CDR3 is TGTGCCAGCAACAGACCCGGGACAGGGGTCGGGGAGCAGTACTTC. Residues: CASNRPGTGVGEQYF.

A remark on this clonotype: At one of its ends the junction is not consistent with the germline gene, which may arise from a read error. The chain recombines TRBV7-7 with TRBJ2-5; tentatively, D is TRBD2 (6 bases). CDR1 SSHAT and CDR2 FNYEAQ come from the germline V gene (reference sequence). The CDR3 has 16 amino acids. The CDR3 nucleotides read TGTGCTAGCAGCTTAACCCTCGGGGGATCCTGGGAGACCCAGTACTTC. Its protein is CASSLTLGGSWETQYF. Variable domain in full (rest from reference TRBV7-7 and TRBJ2-5): GAGVSQSPRYKVTKRGQDVTLRCDPISSHATLYWYQQALGQGPEFLTYFNYEAQPDKSGLPSDRFSAERPEGSISTLTIQRTEQRDSAMYRCASSLTLGGSWETQYFGPGTRLLVL.

This clonotype was seen ten or more times. The V gene is TRBV5-5, the J gene TRBJ1-4; 8 bases line up with TRBD1. The CDR3 is 15 residues long. With V trimmed by 0 bases and J by 7 bases, 5 bases remained unmatched. In germline, CDR1 is SGHKS, CDR2 YYEKEE (reference sequence). This chain's CDR3 is CASSLGGTGPEKLFF. CDR3 sequence (DNA): TGTGCCAGCAGCTTGGGAGGGACAGGCCCTGAAAAACTGTTTTTT.

J is TRBJ2-7 and V is TRBV5-1, with D possibly being TRBD1 or TRBD2 (6 bases each). This CDR3 has 15 amino acids. Between the trimmed V and J ends, which lost 0 bases and 4 bases, there was a span of 14 bases. Germline-derived CDR1 and CDR2 are SGHRS and YFSETQ. CDR3 sequence reads: CASSLGAGTTYEQYF. For the CDR3, the DNA is TGCGCCAGCAGCTTGGGCGCGGGGACAACTTACGAGCAGTACTTC.

This clonotype was seen at least ten times. The chain joins TRBV29-1 to TRBJ1-1; possible D gene TRBD1, 6 bases. V was clipped by 4 bases and J by 2 bases, with 8 bases between them. Germline assignment: CDR1 SQVTM and CDR2 ANQGSEA. The CDR3 covers 12 residues. Here the CDR3 DNA reads TGCAGCGTTGCCAGGGGTAACACTGAAGCTTTCTTT. Translation gives CSVARGNTEAFF.

The CDR3 is CSASLLGGRETQYF. DNA of the CDR3: TGCAGTGCTTCGCTCCTAGGGGGTAGAGAGACCCAGTACTTC. V gene TRBV20-1 combines with J gene TRBJ2-5, with a possible D match to TRBD1 (6 bases). The germline gives CDR1 DFQATT, CDR2 SNEGSKA (reference sequence). This CDR3 is built from 14 residues. Trimming took off 5 bases at V and 4 bases at J, with 17 bases between the two ends.

This clonotype was recorded many times. The chain is built from TRBV27 and TRBJ2-7; D perhaps matches TRBD1 (7 bases). This CDR3 has 15 amino acids. Per germline, CDR1 MNHEY and CDR2 SMNVEV (reference sequence). V was trimmed by 6 bases and J by 0 bases, leaving 15 bases between them. CDR3 sequence: CASRRDSLNSYEQYF. In nucleotides, the CDR3 is TGTGCCAGCAGGCGGGACAGCCTCAACTCCTACGAGCAGTACTTC.

This clonotype has at least ten counts. This chain links TRBV20-1 with TRBJ2-1; the D call may be TRBD1 or TRBD2 (5 bases each). The germline V gene encodes CDR1 DFQATT and CDR2 SNEGSKA (reference sequence). The V end lost 3 bases, the J end lost 8 bases, and 17 bases lay between the germline ends. The CDR3 is 14 amino acids. CDR3 region: CSARHPGRGYEQFF. Here the CDR3 DNA reads TGCAGTGCTAGGCACCCGGGACGAGGCTATGAGCAGTTCTTC.